These 2 T cell receptor beta chains came from one sample sequenced in a study of breast tumors, draining lymph nodes, adjacent tissues. MiXCR, applied by TCRdb to the multiplex PCR reads, yields one record per CDR3 protein. The sample has approximately 28,000 distinct CDR3 sequences; approximately 63% are singletons. The material sequenced was breast tumor tissue. Source of these receptors: a female donor with breast cancer. Some clones in this sample may be carry-over from other donors' samples.

The chain has TRBV25-1 and TRBJ1-5; TRBD1 matches 9 bases. CDR1 is MGHDK and CDR2 is SYGVNS in the germline V gene. This CDR3 is built from 15 residues. V gave up 5 bases and J gave up 1 base; unmatched junction bases: 3. The CDR3 region has the DNA TGTGCCAGCAGTTGGGGACAGGGCAGCAATCAGCCCCAGCATTTT. Its protein product is CASSWGQGSNQPQHF.

V gene TRBV2 combines with J gene TRBJ1-5; possible D gene TRBD1, 6 bases. V lost 8 bases, J lost 0 bases, and 20 bases lay in between. This CDR3 has 17 amino acids. The germline V gene encodes CDR1 SNHLY and CDR2 FYNNEI. The CDR3 region has the DNA TGTGCCAGCCGCTTGAGGGTAGGACAGCTTAGCAATCAGCCCCAGCATTTT. Its translation: CASRLRVGQLSNQPQHF.